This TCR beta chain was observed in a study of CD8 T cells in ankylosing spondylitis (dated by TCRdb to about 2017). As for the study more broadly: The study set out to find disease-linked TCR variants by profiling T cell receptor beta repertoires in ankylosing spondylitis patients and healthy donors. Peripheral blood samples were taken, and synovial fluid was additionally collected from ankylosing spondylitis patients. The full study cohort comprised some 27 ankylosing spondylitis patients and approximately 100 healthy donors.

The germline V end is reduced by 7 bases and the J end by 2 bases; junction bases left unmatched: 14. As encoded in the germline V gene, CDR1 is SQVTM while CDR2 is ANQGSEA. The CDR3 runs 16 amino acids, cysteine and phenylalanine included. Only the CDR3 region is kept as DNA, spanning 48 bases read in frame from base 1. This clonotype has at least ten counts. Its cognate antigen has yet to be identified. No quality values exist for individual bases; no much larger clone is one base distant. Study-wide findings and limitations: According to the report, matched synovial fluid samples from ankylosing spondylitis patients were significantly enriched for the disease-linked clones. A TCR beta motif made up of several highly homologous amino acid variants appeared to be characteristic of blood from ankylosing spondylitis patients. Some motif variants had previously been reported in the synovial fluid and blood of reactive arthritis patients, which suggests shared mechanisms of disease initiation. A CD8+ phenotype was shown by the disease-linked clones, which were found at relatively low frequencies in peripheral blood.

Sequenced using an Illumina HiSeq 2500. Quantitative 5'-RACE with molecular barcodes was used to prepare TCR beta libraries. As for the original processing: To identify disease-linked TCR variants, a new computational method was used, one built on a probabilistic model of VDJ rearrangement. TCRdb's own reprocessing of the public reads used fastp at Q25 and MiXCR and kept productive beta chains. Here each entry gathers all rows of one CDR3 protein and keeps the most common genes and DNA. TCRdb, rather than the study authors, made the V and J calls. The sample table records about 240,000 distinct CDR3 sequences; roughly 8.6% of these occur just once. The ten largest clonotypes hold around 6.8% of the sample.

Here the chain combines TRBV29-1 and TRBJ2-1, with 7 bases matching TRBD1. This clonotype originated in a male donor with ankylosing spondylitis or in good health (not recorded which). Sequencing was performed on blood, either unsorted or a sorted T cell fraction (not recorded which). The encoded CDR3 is CSARGGAGVAYNEQFF. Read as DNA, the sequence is TGCAGCGCCCGAGGGGGCGCAGGGGTGGCCTACAATGAGCAGTTCTTC.